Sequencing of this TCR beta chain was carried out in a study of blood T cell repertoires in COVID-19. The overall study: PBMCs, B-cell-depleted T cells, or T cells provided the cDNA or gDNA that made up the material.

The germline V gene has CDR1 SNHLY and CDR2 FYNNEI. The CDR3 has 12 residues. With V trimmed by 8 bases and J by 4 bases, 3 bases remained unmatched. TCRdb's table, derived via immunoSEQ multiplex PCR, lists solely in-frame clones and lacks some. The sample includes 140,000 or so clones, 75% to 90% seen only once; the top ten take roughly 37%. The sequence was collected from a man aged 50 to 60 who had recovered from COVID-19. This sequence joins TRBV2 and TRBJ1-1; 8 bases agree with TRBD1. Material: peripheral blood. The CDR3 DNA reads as TGTGCCAGCCTAGGACAGGGCACTGAAGCTTTCTTT. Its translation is CASLGQGTEAFF.